This T cell receptor (beta chain) was recorded in a study of response to subunit inactivated influenza vaccine. Whole-study results and caveats: It was the authors' suggestion that each seasonal influenza vaccination recruits few new T cells.

The junction had 11 bases not matched to a gene; V was cut back by 4 bases and J by 9 bases. CDR1 MDHEN and CDR2 SYDVKM come from the germline V gene. The CDR3 loop spans 15 amino acids. This clonotype occurred a few times. Its cognate antigen is unknown. TCRdb processed the RT-PCR reads anew with MiXCR; each CDR3 protein has one entry. The data contain about 700,000 distinct CDR3 sequences, 15% to 18% of them singletons. Sequencing used PBMCs from blood, obtained about 11 days after vaccination. This receptor was taken from a man aged 50-60 years who received an inactivated influenza vaccine. V usage is TRBV28 and J usage is TRBJ2-1; 8 bases map to TRBD2. The CDR3 DNA reads as TGTGCCAGCAGTTGGGGCGGGGGGAACGGTGGTGAGCAGTTCTTC. As protein: CASSWGGGNGGEQFF.